This T cell receptor beta chain is from a study of cytomegalovirus exposure and HLA in healthy donors. Germline CDR1 is SGHVS and CDR2 is FNYEAQ. With 2 bases clipped from V and 4 bases from J, the junction kept 12 bases outside the gene matches. The CDR3 consists of 17 residues. PCR amplification relied on 60 Vbeta primers (plus 13 Jbeta primers). Method: immunoSEQ multiplex PCR; TCRdb's copy keeps in-frame clones and lacks some. The data show about 100,000 clones, with roughly three quarters seen just once and around 4.1% held by the top ten. Sequences were obtained from PBMCs. This clonotype was obtained from a man in his forties in good health and CMV-seronegative. The chain has TRBV7-6 and TRBJ2-7; 9 nucleotides agree with TRBD2. CDR3: CASSLNRGGGAAYEQYF. The CDR3, as DNA: TGTGCCAGCAGCTTAAATAGGGGCGGGGGGGCCGCTTACGAGCAGTACTTC.